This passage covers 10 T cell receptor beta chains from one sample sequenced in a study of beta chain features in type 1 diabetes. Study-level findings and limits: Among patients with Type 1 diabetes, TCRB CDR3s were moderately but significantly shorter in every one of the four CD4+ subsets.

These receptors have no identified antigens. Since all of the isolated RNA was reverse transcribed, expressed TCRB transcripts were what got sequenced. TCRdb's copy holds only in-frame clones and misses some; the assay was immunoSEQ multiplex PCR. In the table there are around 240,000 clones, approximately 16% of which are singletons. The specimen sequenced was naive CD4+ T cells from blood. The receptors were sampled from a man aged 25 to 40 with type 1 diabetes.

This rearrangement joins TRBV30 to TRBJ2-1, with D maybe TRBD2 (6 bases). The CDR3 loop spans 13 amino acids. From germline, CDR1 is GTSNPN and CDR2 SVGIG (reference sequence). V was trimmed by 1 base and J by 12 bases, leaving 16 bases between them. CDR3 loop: CAWSGASVTGQFF. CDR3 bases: TGTGCCTGGAGTGGGGCTAGCGTTACTGGGCAGTTCTTC.

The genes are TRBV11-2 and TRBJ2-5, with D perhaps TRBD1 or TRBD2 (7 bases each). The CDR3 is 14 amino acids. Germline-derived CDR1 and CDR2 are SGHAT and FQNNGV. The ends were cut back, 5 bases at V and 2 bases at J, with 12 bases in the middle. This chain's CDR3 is CASSPQGGQETQYF. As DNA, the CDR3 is TGTGCCAGCAGCCCTCAGGGGGGGCAAGAGACCCAGTACTTC.

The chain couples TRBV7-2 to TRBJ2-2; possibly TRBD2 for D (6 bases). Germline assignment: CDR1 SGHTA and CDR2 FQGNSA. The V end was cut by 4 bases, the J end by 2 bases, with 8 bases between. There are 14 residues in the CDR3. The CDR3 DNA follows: TGTGCCAGCAGCTCTACTAGCAACACCGGGGAGCTGTTTTTT. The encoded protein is CASSSTSNTGELFF. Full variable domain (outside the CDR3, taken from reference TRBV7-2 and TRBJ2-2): GAGVSQSPSNKVTEKGKDVELRCDPISGHTALYWYRQSLGQGLEFLIYFQGNSAPDKSGLPSDRFSAERTGGSVSTLTIQRTQQEDSAVYLCASSSTSNTGELFFGEGSRLTVL.

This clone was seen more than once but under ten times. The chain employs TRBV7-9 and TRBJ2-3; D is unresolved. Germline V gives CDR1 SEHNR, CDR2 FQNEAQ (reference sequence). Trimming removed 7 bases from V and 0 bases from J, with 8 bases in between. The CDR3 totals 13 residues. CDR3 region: CASTPSSTDTQYF. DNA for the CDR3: TGTGCCAGCACCCCTTCTAGCACAGATACGCAGTATTTT.

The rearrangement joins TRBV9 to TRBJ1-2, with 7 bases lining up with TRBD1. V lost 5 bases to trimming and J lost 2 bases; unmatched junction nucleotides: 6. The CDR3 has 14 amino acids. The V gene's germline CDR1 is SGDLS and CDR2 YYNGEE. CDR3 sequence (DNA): TGTGCCAGCAGAACGCTACAGGGGAACTATGGCTACACCTTC. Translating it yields CASRTLQGNYGYTF.

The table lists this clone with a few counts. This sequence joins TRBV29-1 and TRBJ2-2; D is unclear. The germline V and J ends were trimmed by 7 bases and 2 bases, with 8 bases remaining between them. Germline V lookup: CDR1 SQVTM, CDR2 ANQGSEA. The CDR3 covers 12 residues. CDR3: CSGRVNTGELFF. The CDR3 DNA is TGCAGCGGCAGAGTTAACACCGGGGAGCTGTTTTTT.

The CDR3 DNA reads as TGTGCCTGGAGTCAACTTAACCTTGATTTAGGCTACACCTTC. As protein: CAWSQLNLDLGYTF. The chain couples TRBV30 to TRBJ1-2, with no clear D. Germline V CDR1 and CDR2: GTSNPN, SVGIG (reference sequence). This CDR3 has 14 residues. Trimming left V 2 bases short and J 8 bases short, with 18 bases between. The variable domain in full, completed from reference TRBV30 and TRBJ1-2, reads SQTIHQWPATLVQPVGSPLSLECTVEGTSNPNLYWYRQAAGRGLQLLFYSVGIGQISSEVPQNLSASRPQDRQFILSSKKLLLSDSGFYLCAWSQLNLDLGYTFGSGTRLTVV.

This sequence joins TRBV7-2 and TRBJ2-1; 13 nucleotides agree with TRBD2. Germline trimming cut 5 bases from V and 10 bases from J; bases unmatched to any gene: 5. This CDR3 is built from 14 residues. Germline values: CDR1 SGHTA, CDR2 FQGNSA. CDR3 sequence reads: CASSIGTSGNEQFF. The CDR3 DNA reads TGTGCCAGCAGCATTGGGACTAGCGGGAACGAGCAGTTCTTC.

The CDR3: CAWSEGQGASYTF. The CDR3 DNA reads as TGTGCCTGGAGTGAGGGACAGGGGGCGAGCTACACCTTC. The chain is built from TRBV30 and TRBJ1-2, with TRBD1 matching over 12 bases. Germline assignment: CDR1 GTSNPN and CDR2 SVGIG (reference sequence). This CDR3 spans 13 amino acids. The junction had 3 bases not matched to a gene; V was cut back by 1 base and J by 9 bases. Combining the CDR3 with reference TRBV30 and TRBJ1-2 gives the whole variable domain SQTIHQWPATLVQPVGSPLSLECTVEGTSNPNLYWYRQAAGRGLQLLFYSVGIGQISSEVPQNLSASRPQDRQFILSSKKLLLSDSGFYLCAWSEGQGASYTFGSGTRLTVV.

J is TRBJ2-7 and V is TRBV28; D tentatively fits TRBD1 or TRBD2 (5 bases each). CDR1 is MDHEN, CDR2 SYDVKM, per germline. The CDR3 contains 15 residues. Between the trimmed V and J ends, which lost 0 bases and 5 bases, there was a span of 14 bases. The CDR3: CASSLWRGRGNEQYF. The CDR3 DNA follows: TGTGCCAGCAGTTTATGGAGGGGTCGGGGTAACGAGCAGTACTTC.